This paragraph reports one T cell receptor (beta chain). The CDR3 has 13 amino acids. The V gene's germline CDR1 is PRHDT and CDR2 FYEKMQ (reference sequence). V gave up 4 bases and J gave up 5 bases, with 9 bases separating them. The TCR beta repertoire was assessed by survey-level immunoSEQ sequencing. Assay used: immunoSEQ multiplex PCR; TCRdb lists only in-frame clones, some missing. The sample contains around 54,000 clones, more than 85% of which appear only once. This chain uses TRBV13 with TRBJ2-1, with a weak D call TRBD2 (6 bases). This clonotype was sampled from a man aged 40-49 years with rheumatoid arthritis. Sequencing input: PBMCs. CDR3 DNA: TGTGCCAGCAGCTGGGGACTGGACAATGAGCAGTTCTTC. Its protein product is CASSWGLDNEQFF.